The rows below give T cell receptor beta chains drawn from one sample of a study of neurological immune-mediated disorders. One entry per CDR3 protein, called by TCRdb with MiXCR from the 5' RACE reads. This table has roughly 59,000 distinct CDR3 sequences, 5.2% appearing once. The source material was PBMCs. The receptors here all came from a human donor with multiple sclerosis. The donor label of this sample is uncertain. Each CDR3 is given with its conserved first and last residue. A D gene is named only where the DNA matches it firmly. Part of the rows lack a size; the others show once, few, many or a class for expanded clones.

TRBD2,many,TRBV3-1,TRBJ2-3,CASSPHTSGGTDTQYF,TGTGCCAGCAGCCCCCATACTAGCGGGGGTACAGATACGCAGTATTTT
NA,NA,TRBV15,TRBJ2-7,CATSRDKHSTYEQYF,TGTGCCACCAGCAGAGATAAACACTCCACCTACGAGCAGTACTTC
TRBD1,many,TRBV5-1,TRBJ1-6,CASSGETGDSPLHF,TGCGCCAGCAGCGGGGAGACAGGGGATTCACCCCTCCACTTT
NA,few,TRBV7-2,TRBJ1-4,CASSLAPLGANEKLFF,TGTGCCAGCAGCTTAGCCCCGTTGGGGGCTAATGAAAAACTGTTTTTT
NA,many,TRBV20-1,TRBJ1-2,CSARFREGYGYTF,TGCAGTGCTAGGTTCAGGGAAGGCTATGGCTACACCTTC
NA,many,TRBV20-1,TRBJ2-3,CSVPPYTDTQYF,TGCAGTGTCCCACCTTACACAGATACGCAGTATTTT
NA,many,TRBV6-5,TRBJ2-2,CASTTGAGELFF,TGTGCCAGCACCACGGGTGCCGGGGAGCTGTTTTTT
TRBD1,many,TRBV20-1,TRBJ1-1,CSVPGGTEAFF,TGCAGTGTCCCAGGGGGCACTGAAGCTTTCTTT
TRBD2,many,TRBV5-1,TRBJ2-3,CASSRGGTTDTQYF,TGCGCCAGCAGCCGGGGAGGGACTACAGATACGCAGTATTTT
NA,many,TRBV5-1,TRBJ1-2,CASRDDRSSGYTF,TGCGCCAGCCGGGATGACAGGAGTTCTGGCTACACCTTC